This T cell receptor beta chain originates from a study of T cell repertoires in cytomegalovirus infection. A word on this clonotype: What it binds is not known.

CDR1 and CDR2 (germline): SGHRS, YFSETQ. J gave up 2 bases and V 7 bases, and 7 bases lay outside the gene matches. The CDR3 runs to 15 residues. MiXCR, run by TCRdb on the reads, gives a single entry per CDR3 protein. The sample holds roughly 700,000 distinct CDR3 sequences; roughly 30% are singletons and the top ten take about 18%. The input for sequencing was cultured PBMCs, taken from culture after CMV antigen stimulation. V gene TRBV5-1 combines with J gene TRBJ2-5; 11 bases match TRBD2. The receptor comes from a human donor in good health (CMV status not recorded). Some clones in this sample may be carry-over from other donors' samples. Here the CDR3 DNA reads TGCGCCAGCCGGCCGGGACTAGCGGAACAAGAGACCCAGTACTTC. It specifies CASRPGLAEQETQYF.